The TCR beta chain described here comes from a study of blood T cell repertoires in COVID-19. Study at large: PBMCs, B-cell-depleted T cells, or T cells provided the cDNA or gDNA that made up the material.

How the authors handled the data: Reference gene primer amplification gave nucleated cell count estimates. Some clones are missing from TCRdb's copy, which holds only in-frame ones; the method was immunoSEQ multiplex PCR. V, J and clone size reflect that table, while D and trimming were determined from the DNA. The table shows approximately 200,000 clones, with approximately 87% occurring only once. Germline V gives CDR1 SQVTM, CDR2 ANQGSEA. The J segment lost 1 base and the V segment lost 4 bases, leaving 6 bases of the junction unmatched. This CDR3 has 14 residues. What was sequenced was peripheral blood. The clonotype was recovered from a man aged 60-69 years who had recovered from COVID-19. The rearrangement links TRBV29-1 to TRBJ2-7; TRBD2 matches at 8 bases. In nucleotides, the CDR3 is TGCAGCGTTGTTAGGGCTAGCGGGTCCTACGAGCAGTACTTC. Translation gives CSVVRASGSYEQYF.